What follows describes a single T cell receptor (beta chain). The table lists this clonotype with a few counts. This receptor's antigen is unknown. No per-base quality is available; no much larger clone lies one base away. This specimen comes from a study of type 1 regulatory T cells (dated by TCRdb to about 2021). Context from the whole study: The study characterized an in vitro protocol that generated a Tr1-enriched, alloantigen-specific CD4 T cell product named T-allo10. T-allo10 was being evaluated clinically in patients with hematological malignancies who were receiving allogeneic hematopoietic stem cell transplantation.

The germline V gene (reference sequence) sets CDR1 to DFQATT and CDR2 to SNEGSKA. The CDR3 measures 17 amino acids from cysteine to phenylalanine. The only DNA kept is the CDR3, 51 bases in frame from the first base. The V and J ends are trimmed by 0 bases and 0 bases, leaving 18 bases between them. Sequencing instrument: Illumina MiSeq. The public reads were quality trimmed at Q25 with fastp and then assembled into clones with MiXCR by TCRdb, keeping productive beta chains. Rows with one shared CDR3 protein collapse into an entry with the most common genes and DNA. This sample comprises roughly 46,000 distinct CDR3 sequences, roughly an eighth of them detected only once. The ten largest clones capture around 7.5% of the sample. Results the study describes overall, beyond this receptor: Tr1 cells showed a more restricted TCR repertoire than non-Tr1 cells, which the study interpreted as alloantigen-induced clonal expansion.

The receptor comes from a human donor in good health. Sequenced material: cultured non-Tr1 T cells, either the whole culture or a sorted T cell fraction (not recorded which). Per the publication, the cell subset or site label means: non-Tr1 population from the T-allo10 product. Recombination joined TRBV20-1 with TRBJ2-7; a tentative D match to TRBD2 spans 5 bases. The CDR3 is CSARDGASPPTSYEQYF. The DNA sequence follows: TGCAGTGCTAGAGATGGCGCTAGCCCCCCAACCTCCTACGAGCAGTACTTC.